The TCR beta chain under discussion was sequenced for a study of blood T cell repertoires in COVID-19. Using immunoSEQ multiplex PCR, the repertoire was profiled, and TCRdb retains in-frame clones only, with some absent. Here the sample spans some 110,000 clones, approximately 84% being singletons. CDR1 and CDR2 (germline): LGHDT, YNNKEL (reference sequence). The CDR3 is made up of 14 amino acids. Trimming removed 4 bases from V and 9 bases from J; junction bases left unmatched: 11. The specimen sequenced was peripheral blood. The sequence was obtained from a man between 35 and 55 years old with acute or convalescent COVID-19. The rearrangement joins TRBV3-1 (or the pseudogene TRBV3-2) to TRBJ2-7, with TRBD1 matching 8 bases. The CDR3 DNA sequence: TGTGCCAGCAGCCCACCGGGGCAGGGGGCGTCGCAGTACTTC. Translating it yields CASSPPGQGASQYF.